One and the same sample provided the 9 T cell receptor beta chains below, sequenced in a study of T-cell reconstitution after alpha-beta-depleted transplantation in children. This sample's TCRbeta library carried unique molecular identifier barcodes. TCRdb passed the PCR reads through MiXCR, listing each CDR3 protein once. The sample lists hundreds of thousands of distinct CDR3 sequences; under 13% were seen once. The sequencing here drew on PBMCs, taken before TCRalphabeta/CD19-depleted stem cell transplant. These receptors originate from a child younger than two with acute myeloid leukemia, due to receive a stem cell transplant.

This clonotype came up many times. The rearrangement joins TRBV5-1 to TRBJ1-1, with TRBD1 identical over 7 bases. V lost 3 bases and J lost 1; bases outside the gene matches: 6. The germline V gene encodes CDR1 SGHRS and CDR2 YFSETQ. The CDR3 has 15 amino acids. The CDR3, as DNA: TGCGCCAGCAGCTCGAGACAGGGTCGGAACACTGAAGCTTTCTTT. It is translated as CASSSRQGRNTEAFF.

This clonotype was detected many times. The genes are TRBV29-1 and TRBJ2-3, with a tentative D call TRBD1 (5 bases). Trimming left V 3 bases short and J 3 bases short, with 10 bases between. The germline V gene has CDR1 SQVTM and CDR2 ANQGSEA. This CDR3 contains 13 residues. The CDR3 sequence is CSVEGRQTDTQYF. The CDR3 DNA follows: TGCAGCGTTGAGGGGCGACAGACAGATACGCAGTATTTT.

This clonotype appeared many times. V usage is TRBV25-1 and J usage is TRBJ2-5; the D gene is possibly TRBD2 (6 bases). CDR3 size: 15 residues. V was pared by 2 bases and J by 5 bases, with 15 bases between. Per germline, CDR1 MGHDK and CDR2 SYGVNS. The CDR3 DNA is TGTGCCAGCAGTGAAGGGGAGGCGTTAATGGAGACCCAGTACTTC. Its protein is CASSEGEALMETQYF.

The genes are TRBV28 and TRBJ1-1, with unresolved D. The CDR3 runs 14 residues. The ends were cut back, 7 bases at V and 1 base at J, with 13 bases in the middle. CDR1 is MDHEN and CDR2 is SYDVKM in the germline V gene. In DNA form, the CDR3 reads TGTGCCAGCATCCGAGGCGACGGGAACACTGAAGCTTTCTTT. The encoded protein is CASIRGDGNTEAFF.

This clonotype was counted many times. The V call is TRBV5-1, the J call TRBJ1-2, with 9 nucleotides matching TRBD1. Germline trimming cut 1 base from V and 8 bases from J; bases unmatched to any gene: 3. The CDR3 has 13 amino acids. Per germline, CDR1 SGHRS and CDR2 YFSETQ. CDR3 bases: TGCGCCAGCAGCTTGCGGGACAGGGAGGGCTACACCTTC. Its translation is CASSLRDREGYTF.

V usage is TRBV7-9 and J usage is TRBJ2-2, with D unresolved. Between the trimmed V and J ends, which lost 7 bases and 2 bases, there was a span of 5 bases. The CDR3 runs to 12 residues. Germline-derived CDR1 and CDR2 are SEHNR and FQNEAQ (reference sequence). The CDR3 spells CASIDNTGELFF. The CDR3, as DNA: TGTGCCAGCATCGATAACACCGGGGAGCTGTTTTTT. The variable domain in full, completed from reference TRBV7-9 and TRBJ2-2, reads DTGVSQNPRHKITKRGQNVTFRCDPISEHNRLYWYRQTLGQGPEFLTYFQNEAQLEKSRLLSDRFSAERPKGSFSTLEIQRTEQGDSAMYLCASIDNTGELFFGEGSRLTVL.

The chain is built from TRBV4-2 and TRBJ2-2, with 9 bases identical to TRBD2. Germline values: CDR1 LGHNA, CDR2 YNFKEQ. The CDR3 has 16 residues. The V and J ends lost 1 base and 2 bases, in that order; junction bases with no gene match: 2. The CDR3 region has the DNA TGTGCCAGCAGCCAAGGACTAGCGGTTAACACCGGGGAGCTGTTTTTT. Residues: CASSQGLAVNTGELFF.

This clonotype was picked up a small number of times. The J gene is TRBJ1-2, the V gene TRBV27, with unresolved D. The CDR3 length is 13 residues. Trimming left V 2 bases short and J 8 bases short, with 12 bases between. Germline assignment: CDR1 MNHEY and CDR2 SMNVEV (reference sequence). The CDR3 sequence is CASSLEGSWGYTF. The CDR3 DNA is TGTGCCAGCAGTTTAGAGGGTTCGTGGGGCTACACCTTC.

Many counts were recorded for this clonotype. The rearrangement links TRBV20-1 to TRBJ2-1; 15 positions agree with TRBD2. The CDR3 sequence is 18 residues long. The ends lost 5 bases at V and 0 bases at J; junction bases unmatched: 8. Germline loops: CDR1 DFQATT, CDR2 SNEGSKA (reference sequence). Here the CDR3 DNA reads TGCAGTGCTGCATCCGGGACTAGCGGGGGGAGCTCCTACAATGAGCAGTTCTTC. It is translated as CSAASGTSGGSSYNEQFF.